This note documents a single T cell receptor (beta chain) sequence. These data originate in a study of technical replicates of blood from a few donors. Profiled with immunoSEQ multiplex PCR; TCRdb holds only in-frame clones, not every one. The sample consists of 85,000 to 100,000 clones, about 95% of them appearing once. Germline values: CDR1 MGHDK, CDR2 SYGVNS. V shed 2 bases and J 4 bases; nucleotides not matched to a gene: 8. The CDR3 sequence is 15 residues long. Sample: T cells isolated from PBMCs. The source of this sequence is a human donor in good health. This chain links TRBV25-1 with TRBJ2-7; 7 nucleotides agree with TRBD1. CDR3 loop: CASSEVLKGAYEQYF. For the CDR3, the DNA is TGTGCCAGCAGTGAAGTATTGAAGGGGGCTTACGAGCAGTACTTC.